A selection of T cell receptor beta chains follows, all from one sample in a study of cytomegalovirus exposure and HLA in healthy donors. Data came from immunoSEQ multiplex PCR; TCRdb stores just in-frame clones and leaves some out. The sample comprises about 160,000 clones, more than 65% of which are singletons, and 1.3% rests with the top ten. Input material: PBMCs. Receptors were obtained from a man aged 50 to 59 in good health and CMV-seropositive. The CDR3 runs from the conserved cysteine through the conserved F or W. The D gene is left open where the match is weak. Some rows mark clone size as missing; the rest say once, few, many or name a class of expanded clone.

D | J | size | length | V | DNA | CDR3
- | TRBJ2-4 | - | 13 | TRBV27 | TGTGCCAGCGCTGGGGGGAATCTAGACATTCAGTACTTC | CASAGGNLDIQYF
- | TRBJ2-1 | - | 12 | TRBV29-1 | TGCAGCGTCCTTTACCGAGGCAATGAGCAGTTCTTC | CSVLYRGNEQFF
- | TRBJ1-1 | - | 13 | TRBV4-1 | TGCGCCAGCAGCCAAGGGGTAGGGGCTGAAGCTTTCTTT | CASSQGVGAEAFF
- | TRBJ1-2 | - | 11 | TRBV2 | TGTGCCAGCAAACTTGAGTATGGCTACACCTTC | CASKLEYGYTF
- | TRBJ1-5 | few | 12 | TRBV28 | TGTGCCAGCAGCGGGGGCAATCAGCCCCAGCATTTT | CASSGGNQPQHF
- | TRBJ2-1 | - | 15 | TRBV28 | TGTGCCAGCAGGAGTCCGGGGTCCTCCTACAATGAGCAGTTCTTC | CASRSPGSSYNEQFF
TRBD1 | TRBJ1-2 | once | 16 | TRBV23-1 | TGCGCCAGCAATACCCCTCAATGGACAGGGACTTATGGCTACACCTTC | CASNTPQWTGTYGYTF
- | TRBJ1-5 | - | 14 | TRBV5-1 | TGCGCCAGCAGCTTGGAAGGGGCCCATCAGCCCCAGCATTTT | CASSLEGAHQPQHF
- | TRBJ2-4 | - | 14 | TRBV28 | TGTGCCAGCAGCCCAACTAGCCTGGGAAACATTCAGTACTTC | CASSPTSLGNIQYF
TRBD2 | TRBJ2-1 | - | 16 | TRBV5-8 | TGTGCCAGCAGCTTGGTGCGCCTAGCGGGCCTCAATGAGCAGTTCTTC | CASSLVRLAGLNEQFF
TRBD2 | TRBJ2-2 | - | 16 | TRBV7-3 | TGTGCCAGCAGCTTAAACAGCGGGAGCAGTTCCGGGGAGCTGTTTTTT | CASSLNSGSSSGELFF
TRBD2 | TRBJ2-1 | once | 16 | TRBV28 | TGTGCCAGCAGTTTATCGGGGGAGCGGGAGGGCGCTGAGCAGTTCTTC | CASSLSGEREGAEQFF
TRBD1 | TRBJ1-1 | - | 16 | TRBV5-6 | TGTGCCAGCAGCAGCAACAGGGGGTACGTGAACACTGAAGCTTTCTTT | CASSSNRGYVNTEAFF
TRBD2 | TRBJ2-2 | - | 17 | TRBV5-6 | TGTGCCAGCAGCTTGCCTAGCGGGAGGGCCCGGACCGGGGAGCTGTTTTTT | CASSLPSGRARTGELFF
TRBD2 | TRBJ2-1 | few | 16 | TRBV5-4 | TGTGCCAGCAGCTTGAAAGCGGGAAGACCGTACAATGAGCAGTTCTTC | CASSLKAGRPYNEQFF
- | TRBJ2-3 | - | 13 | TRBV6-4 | TGTGCCAGCAGTGCCACAGGGAAAGATACGCAGTATTTT | CASSATGKDTQYF
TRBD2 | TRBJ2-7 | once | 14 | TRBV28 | TGTGCCAGCACCCCGGGAGGGCGAACCTACGAGCAGTACTTC | CASTPGGRTYEQYF
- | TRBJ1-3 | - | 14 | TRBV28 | TGTGCCAGCAGAACCTTGGGGCATTCGAACACCATATATTTT | CASRTLGHSNTIYF
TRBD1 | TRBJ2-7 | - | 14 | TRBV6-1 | TGTGCCAGCAGTCCGACAGGGGCGGAGTACGAGCAGTACTTC | CASSPTGAEYEQYF
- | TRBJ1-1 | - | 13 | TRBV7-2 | TGTGCCAGCAGCACCAGGATGAACACTGAAGCTTTCTTT | CASSTRMNTEAFF
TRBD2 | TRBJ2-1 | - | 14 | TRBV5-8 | TGTGCCAGCAGCTTGGGCGGGGGCTACAATGAGCAGTTCTTC | CASSLGGGYNEQFF
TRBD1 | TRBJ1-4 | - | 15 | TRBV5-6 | TGTGCCAGCAGCTTGGGACAGGGATTCATAGAAAAACTGTTTTTT | CASSLGQGFIEKLFF
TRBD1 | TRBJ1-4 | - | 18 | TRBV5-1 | TGCGCCAGCAAGCAGAGTCCCGGGACAGGGGGAACTAATGAAAAACTGTTTTTT | CASKQSPGTGGTNEKLFF
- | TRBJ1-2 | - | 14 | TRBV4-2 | TGTGCCAGCAGCCCCCGCGGGGGGACACGAGGCTACACCTTC | CASSPRGGTRGYTF
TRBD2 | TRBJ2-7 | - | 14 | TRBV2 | TGTGCCAGCAGGTCTGGACTAGCGTGGCACGAGCAGTACTTC | CASRSGLAWHEQYF
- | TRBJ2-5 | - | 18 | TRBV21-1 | TGTGCCAGCAGCCCCCCCGGGACTAGCGGGATTGGCCAAGAGACCCAGTACTTC | CASSPPGTSGIGQETQYF
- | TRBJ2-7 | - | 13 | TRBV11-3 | TGTGCCAGCAGCTTTACAAGCTCCTACGAGCAGTACTTC | CASSFTSSYEQYF
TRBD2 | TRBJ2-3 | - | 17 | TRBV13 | TGTGCCAGCAGCACTCCGACTAGCGGAGGAGGGAGGGATACGCAGTATTTT | CASSTPTSGGGRDTQYF
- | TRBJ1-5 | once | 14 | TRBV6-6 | TGTGCCAGCAGTTACCCAGGGAGCAATCAGCCCCAGCATTTT | CASSYPGSNQPQHF